This T cell receptor (beta chain) was sequenced during a study of PD-1 blockade in mismatch repair-deficient tumors. About the research overall: All were previously treated, progressing patients with eleven to twelve mismatch repair-deficient cancer types.

Comments on this clone: Its matching antigen is unknown.

Findings and limits, study-wide: Rapid post-treatment expansion, then contraction, generally preceding radiologic response, marked tumor-resident clones.

Clones were read by immunoSEQ multiplex PCR, and TCRdb kept only the in-frame ones, dropping some. In the table there are 90,000 to 130,000 clones, over 65% of which are singletons. All patients were mismatch repair deficient, assessed by either PCR or immunohistochemistry. Germline V CDR1 and CDR2: LNHDA, SQIVND (reference sequence). This CDR3 comprises 12 residues. The ends were cut back, 5 bases at V and 7 bases at J, with 9 bases in the middle. The chain carries TRBV19 and TRBJ2-1, with D uncertain. Sequenced here: peripheral blood, sampled 60 weeks after starting pembrolizumab. The source of this sequence is an adult with mismatch repair-deficient cancer. CDR3 loop: CASSWQYNEQFF. The CDR3, as DNA: TGTGCCAGTAGTTGGCAGTATAATGAGCAGTTCTTC.